These T cell receptor beta chains were read from a single sample in a study of neurological immune-mediated disorders. TCRdb used MiXCR to reprocess the 5' RACE reads, holding one entry per CDR3 protein. The repertoire has about 46,000 distinct CDR3 sequences, less than 2% of them found once; the top ten carry 2.2%. The sequenced sample consisted of PBMCs. The receptors were sampled from a woman in her thirties or forties with multiple sclerosis. Both conserved end residues are part of each CDR3. D genes are given only for firm matches. Rows may omit the clone size; those that give it use once, few, many or a size class.

.,many,TRBV10-1,TRBJ2-3,13,CASREVGTDTQYF,TGCGCCAGCAGAGAAGTGGGCACAGATACGCAGTATTTT
.,many,TRBV10-3,TRBJ2-2,12,CAISGMKEELFF,TGTGCCATCAGTGGGATGAAAGAGGAGCTGTTTTTT
.,many,TRBV12-3/TRBV12-4,TRBJ1-1,12,CASTRRNTEAFF,TGTGCCAGCACCCGTAGGAACACTGAAGCTTTCTTT
TRBD1,many,TRBV15,TRBJ2-7,14,CATSRDRGDYEQYF,TGTGCCACCAGCCGAGACAGGGGAGACTACGAGCAGTACTTC
.,many,TRBV7-2,TRBJ1-5,16,CASSKTAPRVNQPQHF,TGTGCCAGCAGCAAGACCGCGCCACGGGTTAATCAGCCCCAGCATTTT
.,many,TRBV20-1,TRBJ2-2,16,CSARDWGTANTGELFF,TGCAGTGCTAGAGATTGGGGAACCGCGAACACCGGGGAGCTGTTTTTT
TRBD2,many,TRBV7-6,TRBJ2-3,16,CASSFSGGSHTDTQYF,TGTGCCAGCAGCTTCAGCGGGGGGAGTCACACAGATACGCAGTATTTT
TRBD2,many,TRBV4-1,TRBJ2-4,16,CASSQGLAGISDIQYF,TGCGCCAGCAGCCAAGGGTTAGCGGGGATATCGGACATTCAGTACTTC
.,many,TRBV4-1,TRBJ2-2,16,CASSQVEGLPTGELFF,TGCGCCAGCAGCCAAGTTGAGGGACTCCCCACCGGGGAGCTGTTTTTT
TRBD2,many,TRBV20-1,TRBJ2-5,16,CSARLASGGAQETQYF,TGCAGTGCTAGATTGGCTAGCGGGGGGGCCCAAGAGACCCAGTACTTC
.,many,TRBV5-1,TRBJ2-7,14,CASSLEEAAYEQYF,TGCGCCAGCAGCTTGGAAGAGGCTGCCTACGAGCAGTACTTC
TRBD2,many,TRBV5-1,TRBJ2-3,16,CASSTGRPGRQDTQYF,TGCGCCAGCAGTACCGGGCGGCCCGGGAGGCAAGATACGCAGTATTTT
.,many,TRBV7-2,TRBJ2-7,14,CASSLAGSSYEQYF,TGTGCCAGCAGCTTAGCCGGGAGCTCCTACGAGCAGTACTTC
.,many,TRBV5-1,TRBJ2-3,12,CASSGGTDTQYF,TGCGCCAGCAGCGGAGGGACAGATACGCAGTATTTT
TRBD1,many,TRBV12-3/TRBV12-4,TRBJ1-6,15,CASRKQGMAESPLHF,TGTGCCAGCAGAAAACAGGGGATGGCGGAGTCACCCCTCCACTTT
.,many,TRBV20-1,TRBJ2-1,13,CSASRLRGNEQFF,TGCAGTGCTAGTCGGCTACGGGGCAATGAGCAGTTCTTC
.,many,TRBV4-1,TRBJ2-5,16,CASSPIKGPRSETQYF,TGCGCCAGCAGTCCGATAAAGGGCCCCCGATCGGAGACCCAGTACTTC
.,many,TRBV11-2,TRBJ2-5,15,CASSLGGLVQETQYF,TGTGCCAGCAGCTTAGGGGGACTCGTACAAGAGACCCAGTACTTC
TRBD2,many,TRBV20-1,TRBJ2-3,15,CSVPLAGGSTDTQYF,TGCAGTGTCCCTTTAGCGGGGGGAAGCACAGATACGCAGTATTTT
.,many,TRBV15,TRBJ1-1,14,CATSRDRLNTEAFF,TGTGCCACCAGCAGAGACAGGTTGAACACTGAAGCTTTCTTT
TRBD2,many,TRBV20-1,TRBJ2-3,15,CSAYGGGTSTDTQYF,TGCAGTGCTTATGGGGGGGGGACTAGCACAGATACGCAGTATTTT
TRBD2,many,TRBV7-2,TRBJ2-3,15,CASSLTSGVADTQYF,TGTGCCAGCAGCTTAACTAGCGGGGTGGCAGATACGCAGTATTTT
.,.,TRBV18,TRBJ2-7,14,CASSPRPFNYEQYF,TGTGCCAGCTCACCGCGCCCTTTTAACTACGAGCAGTACTTC
.,many,TRBV6-1,TRBJ1-1,15,CASSVESSMNTEAFF,TGTGCCAGCAGTGTGGAAAGCTCCATGAACACTGAAGCTTTCTTT
TRBD1,many,TRBV20-1,TRBJ1-2,16,CSARDSGWNWIYGYTF,TGCAGTGCTCGGGACAGCGGTTGGAACTGGATCTATGGCTACACCTTC
.,many,TRBV10-3,TRBJ1-1,13,CAISEGVRVEAFF,TGTGCCATCAGTGAAGGGGTACGGGTTGAAGCTTTCTTT